This T cell receptor beta chain was obtained from a study of blood T cells in healthy people across ages. As concerns this clonotype: Antigen unknown. One junction end disagrees with the germline gene, perhaps due to a read error.

General study findings and limits: Donor CMV infection status was unknown, possibly confounding age-related changes in expanded clonotypes.

Germline V lookup: CDR1 LGHNA, CDR2 YNFKEQ. This CDR3 comprises 15 residues. The use of a sample-barcoded 5' primer and a J-beta primer mix characterized a second PCR of about 7 to 12 cycles. Every single cDNA molecule received a tag from a template-switch adaptor with 12 random nucleotides. TCRdb fed the 5' RACE reads into MiXCR, producing one record per CDR3 protein. The data contain roughly 1,800,000 distinct CDR3 sequences, just under 50% of them singletons. Sequencing was done on a sample of blood. The rearrangement joins TRBV4-2 to TRBJ2-1; D call uncertain. The receptor was derived from a woman aged 40 to 55 in good health. The CDR3: CTSSQVHHSYNEQFF. CDR3 nucleotide sequence: TGTACCAGCAGCCAAGTCCATCACTCCTACAATGAGCAGTTCTTC.